The 6 T cell receptor beta chains below all came from one sample that was sequenced in a study of blood T cell repertoires in COVID-19. Method: immunoSEQ multiplex PCR; TCRdb's copy keeps in-frame clones and lacks some. The data show 55,000 or so clones, 65% to 85% seen once. Sequencing used peripheral blood. These receptor sequences come from a man between 60 and 75 years old with acute or convalescent COVID-19.

This rearrangement joins TRBV5-6 to TRBJ1-4, with D maybe TRBD1 (5 bases). There are 16 residues in the CDR3. V was shortened by 4 bases and J by 5 bases, with 18 bases between the two germline ends. CDR1 and CDR2 from the germline V gene are SGHDT and YYEEEE. CDR3 sequence reads: CASSLWEGLLNEKLFF. CDR3 DNA sequence: TGTGCCAGCAGCCTTTGGGAGGGACTGCTCAATGAAAAACTGTTTTTT. Full variable domain (remainder filled in from reference TRBV5-6 and TRBJ1-4): DAGVTQSPTHLIKTRGQQVTLRCSPKSGHDTVSWYQQALGQGPQFIFQYYEEEERQRGNFPDRFSGHQFPNYSSELNVNALLLGDSALYLCASSLWEGLLNEKLFFGSGTQLSVL.

The CDR3 DNA is TGCGCCAGCAGTTTTGACAGTTCGAACACTGAAGCTTTCTTT. Translation: CASSFDSSNTEAFF. This chain uses TRBV5-1 with TRBJ1-1; perhaps TRBD1 as D (5 bases). Trimming removed 5 bases at V and 1 base at J, with 12 bases between. Germline CDR1 and CDR2: SGHRS and YFSETQ. The CDR3 sequence is 14 residues long.

J is TRBJ1-4 and V is TRBV19, with unresolved D. The ends were cut back, 8 bases at V and 8 bases at J, with 9 bases in the middle. The CDR3 is 11 amino acids. Germline V lookup: CDR1 LNHDA, CDR2 SQIVND (reference sequence). The CDR3 DNA reads TGTGCCAGTGGACTAGGGGAAAAACTGTTTTTT. Its translation is CASGLGEKLFF. Full variable domain (missing parts from reference TRBV19 and TRBJ1-4): DGGITQSPKYLFRKEGQNVTLSCEQNLNHDAMYWYRQDPGQGLRLIYYSQIVNDFQKGDIAEGYSVSREKKESFPLTVTSAQKNPTAFYLCASGLGEKLFFGSGTQLSVL.

The rearrangement uses TRBV18 and TRBJ1-1; possible D gene TRBD1, 5 bases. Germline V gene sequence: CDR1 KGHSH, CDR2 LQKENI. This CDR3 is 12 amino acids long. V was cut by 4 bases and J by 4 bases, with 7 bases left in between. CDR3 sequence (DNA): TGTGCCAGCTCACTAGGGGCCACTGAAGCTTTCTTT. Its protein is CASSLGATEAFF. The variable domain in full, with the rest retrieved from reference TRBV18 and TRBJ1-1, is NAGVMQNPRHLVRRRGQEARLRCSPMKGHSHVYWYRQLPEEGLKFMVYLQKENIIDESGMPKERFSAEFPKEGPSILRIQQVVRGDSAAYFCASSLGATEAFFGQGTRLTVV.

This chain connects TRBV29-1 to TRBJ1-4, with D hard to call. The germline CDR1 and CDR2 sequences are SQVTM and ANQGSEA. The V end lost 6 bases, the J end lost 1 base, and 15 bases lay between the germline ends. The CDR3 consists of 15 residues. CDR3 in amino acids: CSVGERDITNEKLFF. The CDR3, as DNA: TGCAGCGTCGGCGAGCGGGATATAACTAATGAAAAACTGTTTTTT.

This clone has ten or more counts. V usage is TRBV5-4 and J usage is TRBJ1-2; the D gene is possibly TRBD1 (5 bases). The CDR3 spans 14 residues. Germline V gene lookup returns CDR1 SGHNT and CDR2 YYREEE (reference sequence). Trimming removed 3 bases from V and 4 bases from J, with 13 bases in between. CDR3 in amino acids: CASSSSTVGYGYTF. CDR3 DNA sequence: TGTGCCAGCAGCTCCTCGACAGTAGGCTATGGCTACACCTTC. Drawing the rest from reference TRBV5-4 and TRBJ1-2, the complete variable domain is ETGVTQSPTHLIKTRGQQVTLRCSSQSGHNTVSWYQQALGQGPQFIFQYYREEENGRGNFPPRFSGLQFPNYSSELNVNALELDDSALYLCASSSSTVGYGYTFGSGTRLTVV.